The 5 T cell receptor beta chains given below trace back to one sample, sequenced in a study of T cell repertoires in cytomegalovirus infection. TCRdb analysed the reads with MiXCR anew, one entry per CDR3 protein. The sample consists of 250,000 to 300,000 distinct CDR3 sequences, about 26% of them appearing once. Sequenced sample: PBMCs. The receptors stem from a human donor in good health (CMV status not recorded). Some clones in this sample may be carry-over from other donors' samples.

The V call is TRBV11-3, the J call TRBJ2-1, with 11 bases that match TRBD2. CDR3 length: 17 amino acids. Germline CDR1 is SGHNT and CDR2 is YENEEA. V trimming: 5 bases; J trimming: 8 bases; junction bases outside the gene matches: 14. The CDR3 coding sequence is TGTGCCAGCAGCCCAGGGACTAGCGGAGTGGCTGGAGATGAGCAGTTCTTC. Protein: CASSPGTSGVAGDEQFF.

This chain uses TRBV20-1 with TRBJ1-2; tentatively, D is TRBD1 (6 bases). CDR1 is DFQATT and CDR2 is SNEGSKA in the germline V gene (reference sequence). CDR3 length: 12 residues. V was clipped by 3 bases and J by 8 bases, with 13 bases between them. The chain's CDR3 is CSASSGAWGYTF. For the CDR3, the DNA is TGCAGTGCTAGCTCAGGGGCTTGGGGCTACACCTTC.

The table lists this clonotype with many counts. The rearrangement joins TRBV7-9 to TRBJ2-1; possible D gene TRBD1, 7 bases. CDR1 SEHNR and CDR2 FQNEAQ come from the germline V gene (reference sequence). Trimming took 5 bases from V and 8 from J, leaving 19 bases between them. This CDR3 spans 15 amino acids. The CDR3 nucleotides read TGTGCCAGCAGCCCAAGTCACGACAGGGACTATGAGCAGTTCTTC. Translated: CASSPSHDRDYEQFF.

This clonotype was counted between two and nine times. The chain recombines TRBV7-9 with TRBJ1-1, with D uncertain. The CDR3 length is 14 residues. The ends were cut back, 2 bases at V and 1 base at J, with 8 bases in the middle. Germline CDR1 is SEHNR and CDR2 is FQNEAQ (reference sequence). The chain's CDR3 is CASSLNTENTEAFF. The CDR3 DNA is TGTGCCAGCAGCTTAAATACAGAGAACACTGAAGCTTTCTTT.

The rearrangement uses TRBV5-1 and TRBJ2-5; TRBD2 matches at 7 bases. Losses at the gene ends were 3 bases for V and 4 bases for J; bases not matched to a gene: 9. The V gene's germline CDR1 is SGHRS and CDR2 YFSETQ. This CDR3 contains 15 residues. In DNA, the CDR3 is TGCGCCAGCAGCTACCTAGGACTAGAAGGAGAGACCCAGTACTTC. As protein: CASSYLGLEGETQYF.